This TCR beta chain stems from a study of cytomegalovirus exposure and HLA in healthy donors. TCRdb keeps only in-frame clones here, not all; method: immunoSEQ multiplex PCR. In the table there are about 140,000 clones, 80% to 90% of which are singletons. The donors were part of the approximately 120-subject validation cohort, which stood apart from the roughly 730-subject first cohort. After removal of 2 bases from V and 5 bases from J, the junction contained 10 bases not matched to a gene. There are 15 residues in the CDR3. Per germline, CDR1 SGHDT and CDR2 YYEEEE. The receptor was isolated from a woman aged 25 to 39 in good health and CMV-seronegative. The chain carries TRBV5-6 and TRBJ2-7, with TRBD2 matching 7 bases. Sequenced input: PBMCs. The CDR3 is CASSFRDYSSNEQYF. For the CDR3, the DNA is TGTGCCAGCAGCTTCCGGGACTACTCTTCAAACGAGCAGTACTTC. The variable domain in full, completed from reference TRBV5-6 and TRBJ2-7, reads DAGVTQSPTHLIKTRGQQVTLRCSPKSGHDTVSWYQQALGQGPQFIFQYYEEEERQRGNFPDRFSGHQFPNYSSELNVNALLLGDSALYLCASSFRDYSSNEQYFGPGTRLTVT.